The 9 T cell receptor beta chains reported below all come from one sample, sequenced in a study of blood T cell repertoires in COVID-19. Produced via immunoSEQ multiplex PCR; TCRdb's table is partial and in-frame only. The data hold 200,000 to 250,000 clones, with 83% observed a single time. The sequenced material came from peripheral blood. The receptors derive from a woman aged 45 to 65 with acute or convalescent COVID-19.

The chain recombines TRBV4-2 with TRBJ1-2; TRBD1 matches 9 bases. Per germline, CDR1 LGHNA and CDR2 YNFKEQ. The J segment lost 2 bases and the V segment lost 4 bases, leaving 11 bases of the junction unmatched. This CDR3 has 17 amino acids. This CDR3 is CASSPGTGPSLNYGYTF. The CDR3 DNA sequence: TGTGCCAGCAGCCCCGGGACAGGGCCCAGTTTGAACTATGGCTACACCTTC.

This sequence joins TRBV7-2 and TRBJ1-1; D perhaps matches TRBD1 (6 bases). Trimming took 5 bases from V and 5 from J, leaving 15 bases between them. The germline V gene encodes CDR1 SGHTA and CDR2 FQGNSA. CDR3 length equals 14 residues. CDR3 in amino acids: CASSQGGVRTEAFF. The CDR3 nucleotides are TGTGCCAGCAGCCAAGGGGGGGTTCGGACTGAAGCTTTCTTT.

This chain connects TRBV18 to TRBJ1-2; a weak D match, TRBD1 (6 bases). From germline, CDR1 is KGHSH and CDR2 LQKENI. Trimming shortened V by 6 bases and J by 6 bases, and 20 bases separated the two germline ends. The CDR3 spans 15 residues. The CDR3, as DNA: TGTGCCAGCTCCCCAGATAAGACAGGCTCGGATGGCTACACCTTC. It encodes CASSPDKTGSDGYTF.

The chain employs TRBV7-8 and TRBJ1-3; tentative D call: TRBD1 (6 bases). This CDR3 is built from 18 residues. CDR1 SGHVS and CDR2 FQNEAQ come from the germline V gene. V dropped 0 bases and J dropped 0 bases, with 15 bases sitting between them. The CDR3 coding sequence is TGTGCCAGCAGCTTAGCGGGACACACACCACCCTCTGGAAACACCATATATTTT. Translating it yields CASSLAGHTPPSGNTIYF.

J is TRBJ2-5 and V is TRBV6-5, with 13 positions matching TRBD2. This CDR3 spans 15 amino acids. With V trimmed by 6 bases and J by 0 bases, 1 base remained unmatched. Per germline, CDR1 MNHEY and CDR2 SVGAGI. The CDR3 sequence is CASRTSGGYQETQYF. The CDR3 nucleotides are TGTGCCAGCAGGACTAGCGGGGGGTACCAAGAGACCCAGTACTTC.

The chain joins TRBV7-9 to TRBJ2-2; 10 bases are a match to TRBD2. The CDR3 runs 15 residues. From germline, CDR1 is SEHNR and CDR2 FQNEAQ (reference sequence). V dropped 5 bases and J dropped 3; count of bases not matched to a gene: 3. CDR3: CASSKTSGYTGELFF. The CDR3 DNA reads as TGTGCCAGCAGCAAGACTAGCGGGTACACCGGGGAGCTGTTTTTT.

CDR3 sequence (DNA): TGTGCCTGGAGACAGACTAACTATGGCTACACCTTC. It specifies CAWRQTNYGYTF. This chain joins TRBV30 and TRBJ1-2; D is uncertain. The V gene lost 3 bases and the J gene lost 0 bases, with 5 bases spanning the gap. Germline loops: CDR1 GTSNPN, CDR2 SVGIG (reference sequence). CDR3 length equals 12 residues.

The chain recombines TRBV9 with TRBJ2-3; 9 bases agree with TRBD1. In germline, CDR1 is SGDLS, CDR2 YYNGEE. The CDR3 is made up of 15 amino acids. Unmatched junction bases numbered 3, after V lost 4 bases and J lost 0 bases. The CDR3 DNA reads TGTGCCAGCAGCATGGGACAGGGAAGCACAGATACGCAGTATTTT. This encodes CASSMGQGSTDTQYF.

The chain combines TRBV11-1 with TRBJ1-6; the D is unclear. CDR1 and CDR2 (germline): SGHAT, FQDESV (reference sequence). V lost 5 bases, J lost 9 bases, and 11 bases lay in between. This CDR3 is built from 13 residues. The CDR3 loop reads CASSPGWSSPLHF. DNA of the CDR3: TGTGCCAGCAGCCCCGGCTGGAGTTCACCCCTCCACTTT. Full variable domain (outside the CDR3, taken from reference TRBV11-1 and TRBJ1-6): EAEVAQSPRYKITEKSQAVAFWCDPISGHATLYWYRQILGQGPELLVQFQDESVVDDSQLPKDRFSAERLKGVDSTLKIQPAELGDSAMYLCASSPGWSSPLHFGNGTRLTVT.